The rows below give T cell receptor beta chains drawn from one sample of a study of naive and memory T cell subsets. One entry per CDR3 protein, called by TCRdb with MiXCR from the UMI-ligation and nested PCR reads. The data show some 150,000 distinct CDR3 sequences, approximately 15% seen once. Sequencing was carried out using naive CD4+ T cells from blood. These receptors were taken from a human donor in good health. The CDR3 runs from the conserved cysteine through the conserved F or W. D genes are given only for firm matches. Size values are once, few and many counts, or a class for expanded clones, and some rows have none.

J gene: TRBJ2-1; clone size: few; D gene: .; V gene: TRBV2; CDR3 protein: CASKLESDEQFF; CDR3 DNA: TGTGCCAGCAAATTAGAGTCGGATGAGCAGTTCTTC
J gene: TRBJ1-1; clone size: .; D gene: .; V gene: TRBV3-1; CDR3 protein: CASSPSLGHTEAFF; CDR3 DNA: TGTGCCAGCAGTCCCTCGTTGGGTCACACTGAAGCTTTCTTT
J gene: TRBJ1-5; clone size: .; D gene: .; V gene: TRBV19; CDR3 protein: CASGGVRSNQPQHF; CDR3 DNA: TGTGCCAGTGGCGGGGTGCGAAGCAATCAGCCCCAGCATTTT
J gene: TRBJ2-3; clone size: many; D gene: TRBD1; V gene: TRBV5-1; CDR3 protein: CASSTSGQDITDTQYF; CDR3 DNA: TGCGCCAGCAGCACGTCCGGACAGGACATCACAGATACGCAGTATTTT
J gene: TRBJ2-3; clone size: .; D gene: .; V gene: TRBV2; CDR3 protein: CASSVDLGDTQYF; CDR3 DNA: TGTGCCAGCAGTGTAGACTTAGGAGATACGCAGTATTTT
J gene: TRBJ2-1; clone size: few; D gene: .; V gene: TRBV6-2/TRBV6-3; CDR3 protein: CASSYSGAFGDFF; CDR3 DNA: TGTGCCAGCAGTTACTCTGGAGCGTTCGGGGATTTCTTC
J gene: TRBJ2-2; clone size: .; D gene: TRBD2; V gene: TRBV6-2/TRBV6-3; CDR3 protein: CASSSPILTSGVDTGELFF; CDR3 DNA: TGTGCCAGCAGCTCTCCCATCCTCACTAGCGGGGTAGACACCGGGGAGCTGTTTTTT
J gene: TRBJ2-5; clone size: .; D gene: TRBD2; V gene: TRBV7-9; CDR3 protein: CASSLRVGGETQYF; CDR3 DNA: TGTGCCAGCAGCTTACGAGTCGGGGGGGAGACCCAGTACTTC
J gene: TRBJ2-1; clone size: .; D gene: TRBD2; V gene: TRBV10-3; CDR3 protein: CAISERTSGSDEQFF; CDR3 DNA: TGTGCCATCAGTGAGAGGACTAGCGGGAGCGATGAGCAGTTCTTC
J gene: TRBJ1-4; clone size: .; D gene: .; V gene: TRBV7-9; CDR3 protein: CASSITGKEELFF; CDR3 DNA: TGTGCCAGCAGCATCACAGGGAAAGAAGAGCTGTTTTTT
J gene: TRBJ2-3; clone size: .; D gene: TRBD2; V gene: TRBV7-2; CDR3 protein: CASSLVAGLTDTQYF; CDR3 DNA: TGTGCCAGCAGCTTAGTAGCGGGACTCACAGATACGCAGTATTTT
J gene: TRBJ2-5; clone size: .; D gene: .; V gene: TRBV29-1; CDR3 protein: CSVSLGRGRRGQETQYF; CDR3 DNA: TGCAGCGTTTCGCTTGGGAGGGGGAGAAGAGGCCAAGAGACCCAGTACTTC